The rows below give T cell receptor beta chains drawn from one sample of a study of blood T cell repertoires in COVID-19. This table comes from immunoSEQ multiplex PCR, and its TCRdb copy is limited to in-frame clones, with some not included. Of 85,000 to 95,000 clones listed, approximately 86% are singletons. Sample: peripheral blood. These receptors came from a woman of 80 years or more with acute or convalescent COVID-19. Both conserved end residues are part of each CDR3. The D gene is left open where the match is weak. Clone size is stated in some rows and not others, as once, few, many or a class when expanded.

TRBV10-2,TRBJ2-1,-,few,CASSESTLRDTKYNEQFF,TGCGCCAGCAGTGAGTCGACGCTTAGAGACACGAAATACAATGAGCAGTTCTTC
TRBV5-4,TRBJ1-1,-,-,CASSLRGGNTEAFF,TGTGCCAGCAGCTTGAGGGGAGGAAACACTGAAGCTTTCTTT
TRBV5-1,TRBJ2-2,-,-,CASSPLRAGSGELFF,TGCGCCAGCAGCCCCCTGCGGGCGGGGTCCGGGGAGCTGTTTTTT
TRBV5-1,TRBJ1-2,-,-,CASSVGRGAADNYGYTF,TGCGCCAGCAGCGTGGGACGTGGGGCCGCGGATAACTATGGCTACACCTTC
TRBV6-4,TRBJ2-7,-,once,CARNRQYF,TGTGCCAGAAATAGGCAGTACTTC
TRBV24-1,TRBJ1-1,TRBD1,-,CATSDDRAGNTEAFF,TGTGCCACCAGTGACGACAGGGCCGGGAACACTGAAGCTTTCTTT
TRBV11-2,TRBJ2-5,TRBD1,-,CASSLGGQGPETQYF,TGTGCCAGCAGCTTAGGGGGACAGGGCCCAGAGACCCAGTACTTC
TRBV2,TRBJ2-3,TRBD2,-,CASSDRTSLTDTQYF,TGTGCCAGCAGTGACAGGACTAGCTTGACAGATACGCAGTATTTT
TRBV28,TRBJ1-2,-,-,CASSLSQVYGYTF,TGTGCCAGCAGTTTATCGCAGGTCTATGGCTACACCTTC
TRBV4-1,TRBJ1-5,-,once,CASSPYLSNQPQHF,TGCGCCAGCAGCCCCTACCTTAGCAATCAGCCCCAGCATTTT
TRBV5-4,TRBJ2-7,-,-,CASSRDTTYEQYF,TGTGCCAGCAGCCGGGACACTACCTACGAGCAGTACTTC
TRBV18,TRBJ2-1,-,-,CASSPKSSYNEQFF,TGTGCCAGCTCACCGAAGAGCTCCTACAATGAGCAGTTCTTC
TRBV5-5,TRBJ1-2,TRBD1,-,CASSGLGGGYGYTF,TGTGCCAGCAGCGGCCTAGGGGGCGGCTATGGCTACACCTTC
TRBV24-1,TRBJ1-5,-,-,CATSDLGRNQPQHF,TGTGCCACCAGTGATTTGGGGCGAAATCAGCCCCAGCATTTT
TRBV6-6,TRBJ2-3,TRBD2,-,CASSPTKPAGLADTQYF,TGTGCCAGCAGTCCTACTAAGCCAGCGGGGTTGGCAGATACGCAGTATTTT
TRBV5-1,TRBJ2-5,TRBD2,-,CASSLGLAGGQETQYF,TGCGCCAGCAGCTTGGGACTAGCGGGGGGGCAAGAGACCCAGTACTTC
TRBV2,TRBJ1-1,-,-,CGALANTEAFF,TGTGGGGCGCTGGCGAACACTGAAGCTTTCTTT
TRBV5-1,TRBJ2-3,-,-,CASSFGITTDTQYF,TGCGCCAGCAGCTTCGGGATTACCACAGATACGCAGTATTTT
TRBV19,TRBJ1-1,-,-,CASSIRENTEAFF,TGTGCCAGTAGTATTCGAGAGAACACTGAAGCTTTCTTT
TRBV27,TRBJ2-1,TRBD2,once,CASSLAGPYNEQFF,TGTGCCAGCAGTCTAGCGGGGCCCTACAATGAGCAGTTCTTC
TRBV19,TRBJ2-7,TRBD1,-,CASHRTGSYEQYF,TGTGCCAGCCACCGGACAGGGTCCTACGAGCAGTACTTC
TRBV20-1,TRBJ2-7,-,-,CSASGGQHEQYF,TGCAGTGCTAGTGGGGGACAACACGAGCAGTACTTC
TRBV9,TRBJ2-7,TRBD1,-,CASSLSGTASYEQYF,TGTGCCAGCAGCCTTTCCGGGACAGCCTCCTACGAGCAGTACTTC
TRBV15,TRBJ1-4,-,-,CATSIGLGEKLFF,TGTGCCACCAGCATTGGGCTCGGCGAAAAACTGTTTTTT
TRBV4-2,TRBJ1-2,-,-,CASSLPGGQGGYGYTF,TGTGCCAGCAGCCTCCCAGGAGGGCAGGGAGGCTATGGCTACACCTTC
TRBV18,TRBJ1-5,TRBD1,few,CASSPYDRGSQPQHF,TGTGCCAGCTCACCCTACGACAGGGGGAGTCAGCCCCAGCATTTT
TRBV24-1,TRBJ2-5,TRBD1,-,CATSETQGAGETQYF,TGTGCCACCAGTGAGACACAGGGGGCCGGAGAGACCCAGTACTTC
TRBV2,TRBJ2-7,-,once,CASRGEVEQYF,TGTGCCAGCAGGGGGGAGGTCGAGCAGTACTTC
TRBV2,TRBJ2-7,-,-,CASSVGYEQYF,TGTGCCAGCAGTGTCGGCTACGAGCAGTACTTC
TRBV3-1/TRBV3-2,TRBJ2-7,-,few,CASSRTYSYEQYF,TGTGCCAGCAGCCGAACATACTCCTACGAGCAGTACTTC
TRBV6-5,TRBJ2-5,-,-,CASSRGQTSQETQYF,TGTGCCAGCAGTCGAGGACAGACGAGCCAAGAGACCCAGTACTTC
TRBV18,TRBJ1-2,-,-,CASSPAGDGYGYTF,TGTGCCAGCTCACCCGCGGGGGATGGCTATGGCTACACCTTC
TRBV19,TRBJ2-1,TRBD1,-,CASSATGVFPNEQFF,TGTGCCAGTAGTGCAACAGGGGTGTTTCCCAATGAGCAGTTCTTC
TRBV6-5,TRBJ1-4,TRBD1,-,CASSSTGGNEKLFF,TGTGCCAGCAGTTCCACAGGGGGGAATGAAAAACTGTTTTTT
TRBV6-6,TRBJ2-3,-,-,CASSRIGEPDTQYF,TGTGCCAGCAGTCGCATCGGGGAGCCGGATACGCAGTATTTT
TRBV5-5,TRBJ1-3,-,-,CASSPRLAGAGNTIYF,TGTGCCAGCAGCCCTCGCCTGGCGGGGGCTGGAAACACCATATATTTT
TRBV6-8,TRBJ1-6,-,-,CASTLLTYNSPLHF,TGTGCCAGTACTCTTCTAACCTATAATTCACCCCTCCACTTT
TRBV5-1,TRBJ2-1,TRBD2,once,CASSLAGRGSYNEQFF,TGCGCCAGCAGCTTGGCCGGGAGGGGGAGCTACAATGAGCAGTTCTTC
TRBV28,TRBJ2-1,-,-,CASSERTEKGEQFF,TGTGCCAGCAGTGAGAGGACTGAGAAAGGTGAGCAGTTCTTC
TRBV6-5,TRBJ2-3,TRBD1,-,CASSPGQVGTDTQYF,TGTGCCAGCAGTCCGGGACAGGTCGGCACAGATACGCAGTATTTT
TRBV27,TRBJ1-2,TRBD1,-,CASSFSGGDGYTF,TGTGCCAGCAGTTTTTCAGGGGGCGACGGCTACACCTTC
TRBV18,TRBJ2-3,TRBD1,-,CASSPGTERTDTQYF,TGTGCCAGCTCACCAGGGACAGAACGCACAGATACGCAGTATTTT
TRBV5-1,TRBJ2-7,-,-,CASSLDGLPVYEQYF,TGCGCCAGCAGCTTGGATGGACTGCCCGTCTACGAGCAGTACTTC
TRBV4-1,TRBJ2-3,TRBD2,-,CASSQRLAGLSTDTQYF,TGCGCCAGCAGCCAACGACTAGCGGGACTGAGCACAGATACGCAGTATTTT
TRBV7-2,TRBJ1-3,-,-,CASSLAGSSGNTIYF,TGTGCCAGCAGCTTAGCGGGGAGCTCTGGAAACACCATATATTTT
TRBV24-1,TRBJ2-3,-,-,CATSDPTGVTDTQYF,TGTGCCACCAGTGATCCTACGGGGGTCACAGATACGCAGTATTTT
TRBV5-1,TRBJ2-7,-,-,CASTPTGLPYEQYF,TGCGCCAGCACCCCTACAGGGCTTCCCTACGAGCAGTACTTC
TRBV5-8,TRBJ1-6,TRBD1,-,CASRGTGSSPLHF,TGTGCCAGCAGGGGGACAGGGAGTTCACCCCTCCACTTT
TRBV19,TRBJ1-5,-,few,CASSIRRGNSNQPQHF,TGTGCCAGTAGTATTCGACGGGGAAATAGCAATCAGCCCCAGCATTTT
TRBV27,TRBJ1-5,-,-,CASSLEGHRQPQHF,TGTGCCAGCAGTTTAGAGGGACACAGGCAGCCCCAGCATTTT
TRBV10-3,TRBJ1-1,-,-,CATSGQIDTEAFF,TGTGCCACCAGTGGACAGATCGACACTGAAGCTTTCTTT
TRBV9,TRBJ1-6,TRBD1,-,CASSPRTGLDSPLHF,TGTGCCAGCAGCCCCCGGACAGGTCTTGATTCACCCCTCCACTTT
TRBV7-2,TRBJ1-5,TRBD1,few,CANRTGENQPQHF,TGTGCCAACCGGACAGGGGAAAATCAGCCCCAGCATTTT
TRBV14,TRBJ2-1,-,once,CASSQDRRNEQFF,TGTGCCAGCAGCCAAGATCGGCGGAATGAGCAGTTCTTC
TRBV7-9,TRBJ2-7,TRBD1,-,CASSLGTGSEQYF,TGTGCCAGCAGCTTGGGGACAGGGTCCGAGCAGTACTTC
TRBV5-6,TRBJ2-7,TRBD2,-,CASSSTGTSIYEQYF,TGTGCCAGCAGCTCGACCGGGACTAGTATCTACGAGCAGTACTTC
TRBV6-2/TRBV6-3,TRBJ2-1,TRBD2,-,CASSYSPSGGYNEQFF,TGTGCCAGCAGTTACTCGCCTAGCGGGGGTTACAATGAGCAGTTCTTC
TRBV5-1,TRBJ2-2,TRBD1,-,CASSLAATGSGELFF,TGCGCCAGCAGCTTGGCCGCGACAGGGTCCGGGGAGCTGTTTTTT
TRBV28,TRBJ1-6,-,-,CASRESNSPLHF,TGTGCCAGCAGGGAGAGTAATTCACCCCTCCACTTT
TRBV5-5,TRBJ1-2,TRBD1,-,CASSLRPGGGYGYTF,TGTGCCAGCAGCTTGCGGCCAGGGGGCGGCTATGGCTACACCTTC